The 31 T cell receptor beta chains presented below share a single source sample, sequenced in a study of blood T cell repertoires in COVID-19. Some clones are missing from TCRdb's copy, which holds only in-frame ones; the method was immunoSEQ multiplex PCR. The sample yields 70,000 or so clones, approximately 80% seen once. The sample consisted of peripheral blood. The origin of the receptors is a middle-aged man with COVID-19, enrolled during active disease.

This clone appeared once. The sample holds other DNA sequences that translate to the same CDR3. The rearrangement joins TRBV5-1 to TRBJ1-1; TRBD1 matches 7 bases. The CDR3 is 14 amino acids. Germline V gene sequence: CDR1 SGHRS, CDR2 YFSETQ. J was trimmed by 1 base and V by 3 bases; bases with no gene match: 3. The DNA of the CDR3 is TGCGCCAGCAGCTCGTCAGGGGGGAACACTGAAGCTTTCTTT. This codes for CASSSSGGNTEAFF.

This clone was detected a few times. J is TRBJ1-5 and V is TRBV2, with D possibly TRBD1 on 6 matching bases. V was cut by 7 bases and J by 5 bases, with 15 bases left in between. The CDR3 is 14 residues long. In germline, CDR1 is SNHLY, CDR2 FYNNEI. The CDR3 sequence is CASNQQGRDQPQHF. The DNA of the CDR3 is TGTGCCAGCAATCAACAGGGTCGGGATCAGCCCCAGCATTTT.

The V call is TRBV5-6, the J call TRBJ2-7; no definite D call. The CDR3 is 15 amino acids. From germline, CDR1 is SGHDT and CDR2 YYEEEE. V lost 0 bases and J lost 0, with 10 bases in between. As DNA, the CDR3 is TGTGCCAGCAGCTTGGAGGCCAGGCCCTCCTACGAGCAGTACTTC. This sequence encodes CASSLEARPSYEQYF.

The rearrangement links TRBV2 to TRBJ2-3, with a weak D call TRBD2 (5 bases). The CDR3 is made up of 15 amino acids. The germline V gene has CDR1 SNHLY and CDR2 FYNNEI. Trimming cost V 4 bases and J 1 base, with 12 bases left between them. The CDR3 is CASSVAGIGTDTQYF. The CDR3 DNA follows: TGTGCCAGCAGTGTCGCCGGGATCGGCACAGATACGCAGTATTTT.

The chain couples TRBV12-3 or TRBV12-4 to TRBJ1-1, with no clear D. CDR3 length: 13 residues. V gave up 0 bases and J gave up 2 bases, with 4 bases separating them. CDR3 bases: TGTGCCAGCAGTTTAGCCAGAAACACTGAAGCTTTCTTT. Residues: CASSLARNTEAFF.

The chain joins TRBV10-2 to TRBJ2-7, with TRBD2 matching over 8 bases. The germline gives CDR1 WSHSY, CDR2 SAAADI. J was trimmed by 2 bases and V by 9 bases; bases with no gene match: 3. The CDR3 is 12 amino acids. This CDR3 reads CASGLAAYEQYF. As DNA, the CDR3 is TGCGCCAGTGGACTAGCCGCCTACGAGCAGTACTTC.

V is TRBV12-3 or TRBV12-4 and J is TRBJ2-1; no firm D call. This CDR3 contains 12 residues. V was cut by 2 bases and J by 7 bases, with 6 bases left in between. CDR3 sequence (DNA): TGTGCCAGCAGTTTATTTCCGAATGAGCAGTTCTTC. This gives the protein CASSLFPNEQFF.

This clone came up a few times. This chain joins TRBV19 and TRBJ1-2, with 9 bases matching TRBD1. Germline assignment: CDR1 LNHDA and CDR2 SQIVND (reference sequence). V shed 3 bases and J 6 bases; nucleotides not matched to a gene: 5. This CDR3 has 14 residues. CDR3 loop: CASSIMDRGNGYTF. The CDR3, as DNA: TGTGCCAGTAGTATCATGGACAGGGGAAATGGCTACACCTTC.

The rearrangement links TRBV7-8 to TRBJ2-3; 7 bases are a match to TRBD2. This CDR3 is 16 amino acids long. Germline lookup yields CDR1 SGHVS and CDR2 FQNEAQ. V shed 3 bases and J 2 bases; nucleotides not matched to a gene: 8. The CDR3 here is CASSFGGLSFTDTQYF. As DNA, the CDR3 is TGTGCCAGCAGCTTCGGGGGACTATCTTTCACAGATACGCAGTATTTT.

This clone is categorized as medium-sized. The chain combines TRBV19 with TRBJ1-5, with a tentative D call TRBD1 (6 bases). V was clipped by 4 bases and J by 9 bases, with 19 bases between them. CDR1 and CDR2 (germline): LNHDA, SQIVND (reference sequence). The length of the CDR3 is 15 residues. Written as DNA, the CDR3 is TGTGCCAGTAGTACCAACGGACAGCCCAGGGGGCCCCAGCATTTT. As protein: CASSTNGQPRGPQHF.

The chain uses TRBV5-1 and TRBJ2-1, with 11 positions matching TRBD2. V was pared by 4 bases and J by 6 bases, with 9 bases of the junction left unmatched. CDR3 size: 16 residues. The germline V gene has CDR1 SGHRS and CDR2 YFSETQ. The CDR3 DNA is TGCGCCAGCAGCCTCCTAACTAGCGGGAGAGGCAATGAGCAGTTCTTC. This gives the protein CASSLLTSGRGNEQFF. The entire variable domain, with the rest obtained from reference TRBV5-1 and TRBJ2-1, is as follows: KAGVTQTPRYLIKTRGQQVTLSCSPISGHRSVSWYQQTPGQGLQFLFEYFSETQRNKGNFPGRFSGRQFSNSRSEMNVSTLELGDSALYLCASSLLTSGRGNEQFFGPGTRLTVL.

The V and J genes are TRBV3-1 (or the pseudogene TRBV3-2) and TRBJ2-3, with D possibly TRBD2 on 6 matching bases. Trimming shortened V by 1 base and J by 1 base, and 9 bases separated the two germline ends. CDR1 LGHDT and CDR2 YNNKEL come from the germline V gene (reference sequence). The length of the CDR3 is 15 residues. CDR3 residues: CASSQGPSGTDTQYF. Here the CDR3 DNA reads TGTGCCAGCAGCCAAGGTCCTAGCGGCACAGATACGCAGTATTTT.

This clone was counted at least ten times. V and J are TRBV5-8 and TRBJ1-5; 10 bases agree with TRBD1. Germline trimming cut 4 bases from V and 8 bases from J; bases unmatched to any gene: 9. CDR3 length: 15 residues. The germline CDR1 and CDR2 sequences are SGHTS and YDEGEE. The CDR3 DNA sequence: TGTGCCAGCAGCCCTGGGACAGGGGCCCAGGAGCCCCAGCATTTT. Amino acids: CASSPGTGAQEPQHF.

The J gene is TRBJ1-4, the V gene TRBV19; D might be TRBD1 (6 bases). The V end was cut by 9 bases, the J end by 3 bases, with 20 bases between. The CDR3 consists of 16 residues. CDR1 LNHDA and CDR2 SQIVND come from the germline V gene (reference sequence). CDR3 residues: CASAGAVGRANEKLFF. For the CDR3, the DNA is TGTGCCAGCGCGGGGGCAGTAGGTCGAGCTAATGAAAAACTGTTTTTT.

The chain's CDR3 is CASSTIRGSDYGYTF. In DNA form, the CDR3 reads TGTGCCAGTAGTACGATCAGGGGATCTGACTATGGCTACACCTTC. The chain joins TRBV19 to TRBJ1-2, with D possibly TRBD1 on 6 matching bases. V dropped 4 bases and J dropped 3 bases, with 15 bases sitting between them. Germline lookup yields CDR1 LNHDA and CDR2 SQIVND (reference sequence). The CDR3 is made up of 15 amino acids.

The chain recombines TRBV19 with TRBJ2-1; 15 nucleotides align to TRBD2. CDR3 length equals 16 residues. The germline CDR1 and CDR2 sequences are LNHDA and SQIVND (reference sequence). Trimming took 7 bases from V and 7 from J; bases not matched to a gene: 8. In DNA, the CDR3 is TGTGCCAGTACCTGGACTAGCGGGAGGGGAGGGAATGAGCAGTTCTTC. It translates to CASTWTSGRGGNEQFF.

This chain joins TRBV6-4 and TRBJ2-2, with D possibly TRBD2 on 6 matching bases. The germline V gene encodes CDR1 MRHNA and CDR2 SNTAGT. The length of the CDR3 is 15 residues. V was shortened by 3 bases and J by 3 bases, with 11 bases between the two germline ends. CDR3: CASSERLADTGELFF. The CDR3 region has the DNA TGTGCCAGCAGTGAAAGGTTAGCGGACACCGGGGAGCTGTTTTTT.

V gene TRBV28 combines with J gene TRBJ2-6; TRBD1 agrees at 9 bases. Per the germline V gene, CDR1 is MDHEN and CDR2 is SYDVKM. The CDR3 extends over 16 amino acids. V gave up 6 bases and J gave up 1 base; unmatched junction bases: 4. As DNA, the CDR3 is TGTGCCAGCAGCAACGACAGGGGGTCTGGGGCCAACGTCCTGACTTTC. It translates to CASSNDRGSGANVLTF. Full variable domain (missing parts from reference TRBV28 and TRBJ2-6): DVKVTQSSRYLVKRTGEKVFLECVQDMDHENMFWYRQDPGLGLRLIYFSYDVKMKEKGDIPEGYSVSREKKERFSLILESASTNQTSMYLCASSNDRGSGANVLTFGAGSRLTVL.

This clone was seen a few times. The CDR3 protein is CASSRRTSGLQETQYF. CDR3 nucleotide sequence: TGTGCCAGCAGTCGCCGGACTAGCGGCCTCCAAGAGACCCAGTACTTC. The chain combines TRBV27 with TRBJ2-5; 10 bases fit TRBD2. Germline V CDR1 and CDR2: MNHEY, SMNVEV (reference sequence). CDR3 length equals 16 residues. V lost 5 bases to trimming and J lost 1 base; unmatched junction nucleotides: 7.

V usage is TRBV7-2 and J usage is TRBJ1-4; tentatively, D is TRBD1 (6 bases). Per germline, CDR1 SGHTA and CDR2 FQGNSA. The CDR3 is 15 residues long. Trimming stripped 4 bases from V and 1 base from J, with 10 bases between. CDR3 DNA: TGTGCCAGCAGCTATAGAGGGGGAACTAATGAAAAACTGTTTTTT. Amino acid sequence: CASSYRGGTNEKLFF.

J is TRBJ2-7 and V is TRBV10-3, with TRBD2 as a possible D gene (6 bases). V lost 6 bases, J lost 3 bases, and 9 bases lay in between. The CDR3 length is 12 residues. The germline V gene encodes CDR1 ENHRY and CDR2 SYGVKD. The CDR3 here is CAISDGGYEQYF. The CDR3 coding sequence is TGTGCCATCAGCGACGGGGGCTACGAGCAGTACTTC.

The chain is built from TRBV14 and TRBJ2-5; 7 positions agree with TRBD1. The V gene's germline CDR1 is SGHDN and CDR2 FVKESK. The V and J ends lost 0 bases and 4 bases, in that order; junction bases with no gene match: 14. CDR3 size: 18 residues. CDR3 in amino acids: CASSQDLPLDRVTETQYF. CDR3 nucleotide sequence: TGTGCCAGCAGCCAAGATCTCCCGTTAGACAGGGTCACAGAGACCCAGTACTTC.

The rearrangement joins TRBV28 to TRBJ2-1; TRBD2 matches at 14 bases. CDR3 length equals 14 residues. J gave up 8 bases and V 8 bases, and 5 bases lay outside the gene matches. CDR1 is MDHEN and CDR2 is SYDVKM in the germline V gene. For the CDR3, the DNA is TGTGCCAGCGAGCCGGGACTAGCGGGAGATGAGCAGTTCTTC. This codes for CASEPGLAGDEQFF.

The rearrangement links TRBV19 to TRBJ1-5; the D gene is possibly TRBD1 (5 bases). In germline, CDR1 is LNHDA, CDR2 SQIVND (reference sequence). Deletions cut 7 bases from V and 5 bases from J, with 24 bases between. The CDR3 sequence is 17 residues long. This CDR3 reads CASNPGRWAAGDQPQHF. Written as DNA, the CDR3 is TGTGCCAGTAACCCGGGGCGTTGGGCGGCGGGGGATCAGCCCCAGCATTTT.

The gene calls are TRBV19 and TRBJ1-2, with D perhaps matching TRBD1 (6 bases). The V end lost 7 bases, the J end lost 8 bases, and 14 bases lay between the germline ends. In germline, CDR1 is LNHDA, CDR2 SQIVND (reference sequence). This CDR3 is built from 12 residues. The CDR3 here is CASTGQWIGYTF. CDR3 DNA: TGTGCCAGTACCGGACAGTGGATCGGCTACACCTTC.

The rearrangement links TRBV23-1 to TRBJ2-7; D possibly corresponds to TRBD2 (5 bases). TRBV23-1 is sorted into the ORF group, with uncertain function. CDR3 length: 14 residues. V lost 11 bases and J lost 1, with 18 bases in between. The CDR3 protein is CAPNGGLRSYEQYF. CDR3 DNA sequence: TGCGCCCCCAATGGAGGATTGCGTTCCTACGAGCAGTACTTC.

The chain recombines TRBV11-2 with TRBJ2-7; D may be TRBD2 (6 bases). Germline V gene data show CDR1 as SGHAT and CDR2 as FQNNGV. The CDR3 covers 13 residues. With 0 bases removed from V and 5 bases from J, the gap between germline ends came to 8 bases. This CDR3 reads CASSLDRGNEQYF. CDR3 sequence (DNA): TGTGCCAGCAGCTTAGACCGGGGGAACGAGCAGTACTTC. Full variable domain (rest looked up from reference TRBV11-2 and TRBJ2-7): EAGVAQSPRYKIIEKRQSVAFWCNPISGHATLYWYQQILGQGPKLLIQFQNNGVVDDSQLPKDRFSAERLKGVDSTLKIQPAKLEDSAVYLCASSLDRGNEQYFGPGTRLTVT.

This clone was found once. The rearrangement uses TRBV27 and TRBJ1-3; possibly TRBD1 for D (5 bases). Germline CDR1 MNHEY, CDR2 SMNVEV (reference sequence). V was cut by 6 bases and J by 3 bases, with 12 bases left in between. The CDR3 has 14 residues. CDR3 DNA sequence: TGTGCCAGCAGCTCTCCGGGGGATGGAAACACCATATATTTT. Residues: CASSSPGDGNTIYF.

The CDR3 spells CASSLPTSSEAFF. The DNA for the CDR3 is TGTGCCAGCAGCTTACCGACAAGCTCTGAAGCTTTCTTT. The chain carries TRBV7-9 and TRBJ1-1; D is ambiguous. Trimming shortened V by 2 bases and J by 6 bases, and 10 bases separated the two germline ends. The CDR3 consists of 13 residues. The germline V gene encodes CDR1 SEHNR and CDR2 FQNEAQ (reference sequence).

CDR3 nucleotides: TGTGCCAGTCGGACTAGCGGGAGAGGGAACATTCAGTACTTC. It specifies CASRTSGRGNIQYF. This chain uses TRBV6-5 with TRBJ2-4, with 13 bases identical to TRBD2. CDR3 length: 14 residues. Trimming took 9 bases from V and 7 from J; bases not matched to a gene: 6. Per the germline V gene, CDR1 is MNHEY and CDR2 is SVGAGI.

The V gene is TRBV19, the J gene TRBJ1-3; D is ambiguous. Per the germline V gene, CDR1 is LNHDA and CDR2 is SQIVND (reference sequence). The CDR3 runs to 11 residues. Trimming took 8 bases from V and 4 from J, leaving 6 bases between them. The CDR3 sequence: CASQQGNTIYF. CDR3 DNA: TGTGCCAGTCAACAGGGAAACACCATATATTTT.